Sequencing of this T cell receptor beta chain was carried out in a study of robustness of blood B and T cell sequencing (dated by TCRdb to the late 2010s). Broadly, across the study: The goal of the study was to find out how much peripheral blood is required to reliably describe the TCRbeta and IgG repertoires of an individual. Each of the roughly ten independently drawn blood samples had its TCRbeta and IgG repertoires measured. As technical replicates, two replicate TCRbeta cDNA libraries were prepared from one shared RNA pool derived from a single 10 ml draw. What the study reported, not specific to this receptor: TCRbeta rarefaction curves did not fully plateau, suggesting under-sequencing or many low-abundance clonotypes. Overlap of rare TCRbeta clonotypes did not improve with pooling tubes, implying much larger blood volumes would be needed to capture them. EDTA tubes required immediate fractionation, limiting use in multi-site collections. Between the technical replicate libraries, roughly 95% of the top 10,000 TCRbeta clonotypes in one library were also present in the other library. Combining 3 or 4 tubes (about 26-40 ml blood) brought coverage of the top 10,000 TCRbeta clonotypes close to saturation. The 1,000 most abundant TCRbeta clonotypes from the pooled draws were found in every single 10 ml sample. One pair of TCRbeta libraries showed evidence of cross-contamination, likely from batch processing; the shared UMI-sequence pairs were removed.

TCRbeta repertoires were measured from mRNA instead of genomic DNA, an approach that captures expressed receptors. Without cell sorting, buffy coat leukocytes were collected into Trizol, and RNA was extracted using the Direct-zol RNA MiniPrep Plus kit. To separate plasma, buffy coat and red blood cells, the EDTA blood tubes were centrifuged right away at 4 degrees C. The CDR3 runs 13 residues from the cysteine to the phenylalanine. Just CDR3 DNA is preserved here, 39 bases in frame from base 1. CDR1 and CDR2, looked up from the germline V gene, are SQVTM and ANQGSEA. V is reduced by 3 bases and J by 0 bases, leaving a spacing of 8 bases between them. The method behind the library was PCR. Sequencer: Illumina MiSeq. cDNA was synthesized with SMARTScribe reverse transcriptase and a 5' template-switch oligo that added a universal priming site. A 12-nucleotide random unique molecular identifier (UMI) was carried by the template-switch oligo, and each cDNA molecule was tagged with this UMI. During reverse transcription, TCRbeta transcripts were targeted by chain-specific reverse primers. Uracil DNA glycosylase treatment removed residual template-switch adapters, and cDNA was purified with a Qiagen MinElute kit. For the first PCR, 20 to 25 cycles were run with KAPA HiFi HotStart ReadyMix and step-out primers, split across four 50 ul reactions. First-round PCR products were gel-purified before further amplification. Illumina Nextera adapters were added in a second roughly 8-cycle PCR, after which libraries were purified and pooled. The UMI barcode for each TCRbeta molecule was captured by a 50-nucleotide 5' read. As for the authors' bioinformatics: Reads were grouped by UMI into consensus reads using the MIGEC toolkit. Final reads were produced by merging forward and reverse consensus reads with PEAR. Identical UMI-sequence pairs found in more than one library were treated as cross-sample contamination and removed by a custom decontamination script. V(D)J assignment and CDR3 extraction were performed with MIGMAP, a wrapper around IgBLAST. A TCR clonotype was defined as sharing the same V gene, J gene and CDR3 amino acid sequence, and CDR1 and CDR2 were not sequenced. TCRdb cleaned the public reads at Q25 with fastp, built clones with MiXCR and kept in-frame beta chains. CDR3 protein sequences are deduplicated, and each keeps its most common genes and DNA. These V and J calls originate from TCRdb's pipeline instead of the authors' own analysis. In all, the sample holds more than 3,000 distinct CDR3 sequences, and approximately 49% of those were seen once. The top ten clones comprise more than 20% of the sample.

There are a few counts of this clonotype. This receptor's antigen is unknown. There are no base qualities to consult, and no much larger clone falls within one base. The sample comprised peripheral blood. The origin of this receptor is a human donor in good health. The chain employs TRBV29-1 and TRBJ1-1; no confident D gene assignment can be made. The CDR3 in this case is CSVDGVLNTEAFF. The nucleotide sequence reads as follows: TGCAGCGTTGACGGGGTCTTGAACACTGAAGCTTTCTTT. The entire variable domain, with the stretches around the CDR3 drawn from the reference TRBV29-1 and TRBJ1-1 proteins, is SAVISQKPSRDICQRGTSLTIQCQVDSQVTMMFWYRQQPGQSLTLIATANQGSEATYESGFVIDKFPISRPNLTFSTLTVSNMSPEDSSIYLCSVDGVLNTEAFFGQGTRLTVV.